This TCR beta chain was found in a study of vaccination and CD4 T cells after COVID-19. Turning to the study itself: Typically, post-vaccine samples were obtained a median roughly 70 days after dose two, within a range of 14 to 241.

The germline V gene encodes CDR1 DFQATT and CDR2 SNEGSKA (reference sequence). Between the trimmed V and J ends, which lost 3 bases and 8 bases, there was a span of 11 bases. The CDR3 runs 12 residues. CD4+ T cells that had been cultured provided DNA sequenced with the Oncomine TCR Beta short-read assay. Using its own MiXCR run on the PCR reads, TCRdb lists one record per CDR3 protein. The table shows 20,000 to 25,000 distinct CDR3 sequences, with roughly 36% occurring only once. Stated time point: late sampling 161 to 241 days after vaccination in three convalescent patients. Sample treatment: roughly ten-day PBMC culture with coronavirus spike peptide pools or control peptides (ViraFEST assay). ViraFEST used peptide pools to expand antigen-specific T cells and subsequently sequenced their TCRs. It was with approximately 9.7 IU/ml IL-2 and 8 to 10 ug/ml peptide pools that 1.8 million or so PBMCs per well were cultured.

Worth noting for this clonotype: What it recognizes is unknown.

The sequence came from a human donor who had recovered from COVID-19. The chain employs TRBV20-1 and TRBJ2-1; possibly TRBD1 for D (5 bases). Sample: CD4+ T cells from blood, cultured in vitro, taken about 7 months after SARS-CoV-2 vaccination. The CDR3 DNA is TGCAGTGCTAGTGTGCAGGGCTATGAGCAGTTCTTC. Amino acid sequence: CSASVQGYEQFF.